A selection of T cell receptor beta chains follows, all from one sample in a study of blood T cell repertoires in COVID-19. TCRdb's table, derived via immunoSEQ multiplex PCR, lists solely in-frame clones and lacks some. The data contain 200,000 or so clones, less than 90% of them singletons. The sequencing sample was made of peripheral blood. The origin of the receptors is a human donor in a cohort sampled during active COVID-19. The CDR3 runs from the conserved cysteine through the conserved F or W. A D gene is named only where the DNA matches it firmly. Only part of the rows carry a size: once, few, many, or a class if the clone is expanded.

NA	TRBV19	NA	TRBJ1-1	CASSIAGGRTEAFF	TGTGCCAGTAGTATAGCGGGGGGAAGGACTGAAGCTTTCTTT
NA	TRBV27	NA	TRBJ2-7	CASSATLTYEQYF	TGTGCCAGCAGTGCGACATTAACCTACGAGCAGTACTTC
TRBD1	TRBV10-2	many	TRBJ2-3	CASSETGVADTQYF	TGCGCCAGCAGTGAGACAGGGGTCGCAGATACGCAGTATTTT
NA	TRBV7-8	few	TRBJ2-3	CASSLAQSTADTQYF	TGTGCCAGCAGCTTGGCACAGTCGACCGCAGATACGCAGTATTTT
NA	TRBV19	NA	TRBJ2-1	CASSLGQFGEQFF	TGTGCCAGTAGTTTAGGACAGTTCGGTGAGCAGTTCTTC
TRBD1	TRBV7-9	NA	TRBJ2-5	CASSDDRGQETQYF	TGTGCCAGCAGCGACGACAGGGGGCAAGAGACCCAGTACTTC
NA	TRBV29-1	once	TRBJ1-1	CSVGGVEPFGTEAFF	TGCAGCGTTGGGGGGGTAGAGCCCTTTGGGACTGAAGCTTTCTTT
TRBD1	TRBV10-3	NA	TRBJ2-2	CAISGQGNTGELFF	TGTGCCATCAGTGGACAGGGCAACACCGGGGAGCTGTTTTTT
NA	TRBV28	few	TRBJ2-1	CASSPRDSQFF	TGTGCCAGCAGTCCACGGGACTCGCAGTTCTTC
NA	TRBV6-6	NA	TRBJ2-7	CASSGSENYYAGNEQYF	TGTGCCAGCAGTGGATCTGAAAACTACTACGCGGGAAACGAGCAGTACTTC
TRBD1	TRBV6-5	NA	TRBJ2-1	CASSPGQGREQFF	TGTGCCAGCAGTCCGGGACAGGGGCGGGAGCAGTTCTTC
NA	TRBV10-1	NA	TRBJ2-1	CASSEPGVLNEQFF	TGCGCCAGCAGTGAGCCAGGGGTCCTCAATGAGCAGTTCTTC
NA	TRBV10-3	NA	TRBJ2-6	CAISDIRGKSGANVLTF	TGTGCCATCAGTGATATCAGGGGAAAGTCTGGGGCCAACGTCCTGACTTTC
NA	TRBV27	NA	TRBJ1-2	CASRERELSYGYTF	TGTGCCAGCAGAGAGCGTGAGTTGTCTTATGGCTACACCTTC
NA	TRBV2	once	TRBJ1-5	CASSKQGGQPQHF	TGTGCCAGCAGCAAACAGGGAGGGCAGCCCCAGCATTTT
NA	TRBV11-2	NA	TRBJ1-4	CASSPATNEKLFF	TGTGCCAGCAGTCCAGCGACTAATGAAAAACTGTTTTTT
TRBD2	TRBV19	NA	TRBJ2-3	CASSIFITGGPDTQYF	TGTGCCAGTAGTATATTCATAACGGGAGGGCCAGATACGCAGTATTTT
NA	TRBV5-1	NA	TRBJ2-5	CASGDRNQETQYF	TGCGCCAGCGGAGACAGAAACCAAGAGACCCAGTACTTC
NA	TRBV11-1	NA	TRBJ2-1	CASSRRPSSSYNEQFF	TGTGCCAGCAGCCGCCGTCCTAGCTCATCCTACAATGAGCAGTTCTTC
NA	TRBV7-9	NA	TRBJ1-3	CASSPLGGTANTIYF	TGTGCCAGCAGCCCTTTGGGGGGAACGGCAAACACCATATATTTT
NA	TRBV30	NA	TRBJ2-3	CAWSLQGGGDTQYF	TGTGCCTGGAGTTTACAGGGCGGAGGAGATACGCAGTATTTT
TRBD1	TRBV9	NA	TRBJ1-2	CASSAHSGQGNGYTF	TGTGCCAGCAGCGCACACTCGGGACAGGGAAATGGCTACACCTTC
NA	TRBV5-1	NA	TRBJ1-1	CASSLGAGRSTEAFF	TGCGCCAGCAGCTTGGGTGCGGGGAGAAGCACTGAAGCTTTCTTT
TRBD2	TRBV7-8	NA	TRBJ2-3	CASSLAYGGLAGAQDTQYF	TGTGCCAGCAGCTTAGCGTATGGGGGGCTAGCGGGGGCCCAAGATACGCAGTATTTT
NA	TRBV5-6	NA	TRBJ2-5	CASSWAGAQTQYF	TGTGCCAGCAGCTGGGCAGGGGCACAGACCCAGTACTTC
TRBD2	TRBV28	NA	TRBJ2-3	CASTSGGLGGDTQYF	TGTGCCAGCACCTCAGGTGGACTAGGAGGGGATACGCAGTATTTT
TRBD2	TRBV7-2	NA	TRBJ2-7	CASSPGGGLAGGSNEQYF	TGTGCCAGCAGCCCCGGGGGAGGACTAGCGGGAGGTTCGAACGAGCAGTACTTC
TRBD1	TRBV5-1	NA	TRBJ2-2	CASDLTGTANTGELFF	TGCGCCAGCGACTTGACAGGGACGGCGAACACCGGGGAGCTGTTTTTT
TRBD2	TRBV5-6	NA	TRBJ2-3	CASSSPYSGRGTDTQYF	TGTGCCAGCAGCTCGCCTTATAGCGGGAGAGGCACAGATACGCAGTATTTT
NA	TRBV15	NA	TRBJ1-5	CATSRVGGRSNQPQHF	TGTGCCACCAGCAGAGTGGGAGGGCGCAGCAATCAGCCCCAGCATTTT
NA	TRBV5-5	NA	TRBJ2-1	CASSLYNEQFF	TGTGCCAGCAGCCTGTACAATGAGCAGTTCTTC
NA	TRBV11-2	NA	TRBJ2-2	CASSLGQGRSRELFF	TGTGCCAGCAGCTTAGGCCAGGGCCGTAGCCGGGAGCTGTTTTTT
TRBD1	TRBV4-1	NA	TRBJ2-1	CASSQGFGTGSYNEQFF	TGCGCCAGCAGCCAAGGATTCGGGACAGGCTCCTACAATGAGCAGTTCTTC
NA	TRBV3-1/TRBV3-2	NA	TRBJ2-5	CASSQRGGVQYF	TGTGCCAGCAGCCAGAGGGGCGGGGTCCAGTACTTC
NA	TRBV27	once	TRBJ1-2	CASSHGRGGGGGYTF	TGTGCCAGCAGTCACGGGAGGGGTGGGGGCGGTGGCTACACCTTC
NA	TRBV5-1	NA	TRBJ1-1	CASSQTGYGTEAFF	TGCGCCAGCAGCCAAACCGGGTACGGGACTGAAGCTTTCTTT
TRBD1	TRBV2	NA	TRBJ1-2	CASSVFLTGGINGYTF	TGTGCCAGCAGTGTCTTTCTCACAGGGGGTATCAATGGCTACACCTTC
TRBD1	TRBV7-9	NA	TRBJ1-3	CASSETGGNTIYF	TGTGCCAGCAGCGAGACAGGGGGAAACACCATATATTTT
TRBD1	TRBV24-1	NA	TRBJ2-3	CATSDTIQGKTDTQYF	TGTGCCACCAGTGATACCATACAGGGGAAAACAGATACGCAGTATTTT
NA	TRBV6-5	many	TRBJ2-7	CASAPGTTADYEQYF	TGTGCCAGCGCCCCAGGTACCACGGCAGACTACGAGCAGTACTTC
NA	TRBV12-3/TRBV12-4	once	TRBJ2-7	CASSLGPRQYF	TGTGCCAGCAGTTTAGGGCCTAGACAGTACTTC
TRBD2	TRBV15	NA	TRBJ2-3	CATSRSRTSGRGSGTDTQYF	TGTGCCACCAGCAGATCCCGGACTAGCGGGAGGGGGTCGGGAACAGATACGCAGTATTTT
TRBD1	TRBV5-1	once	TRBJ2-2	CASSLGGTDFNTGELFF	TGCGCCAGCAGCTTGGGGGGGACAGACTTTAACACCGGGGAGCTGTTTTTT